Here is one T cell receptor (beta chain) with its context. This clone was counted only a few times. Its antigen has not been determined. No much larger clone exists at a distance of one base, and base qualities are not known. The Qiagen DNeasy kit was used to extract genomic DNA from unsorted PBMCs and from the negatively selected CD4+ and CD8+ fractions. Amplification of TCR beta CDR3 regions was done by immunoSEQ multiplex PCR with primers that anneal to V and J segments. A synthetic immune receptor repertoire was used to minimize amplification bias, and any remaining bias was removed computationally after sequencing. On the authors' methods: Repertoire diversity was quantified as the Shannon entropy index using custom Python scripts. The unsorted, CD4+ and CD8+ repertoires were each analyzed separately, with the exception of combined analyses, where CD4+ and CD8+ sequences were merged in silico. A clone was considered expanded if an increase in frequency of at least 2-fold after treatment relative to C1D1 was found, and a pseudocount of 0.5 was applied to clones undetected at baseline. Singleton clones were defined as clones with 0 or 1 copy at C1D1, and non-singleton clones were defined as clones with 2 or more copies. Clones expanded in unsorted samples were labelled as CD4+, CD8+ or unknown by matching protein sequences in sorted samples from the same patient. Wilcoxon tests on paired samples were used to test diversity changes from C1D1 to C4D1. This is the immuneACCESS table as TCRdb keeps it, with only in-frame sequences that have V and J called. A part of the clones is gone; compared with another copy, unresolved V genes explain less than half, and the rest is unexplained. The V and J calls and clone size were taken over from that table, and D and trimming were inferred from the DNA. The sample table holds under 20,000 clones, of which roughly 77% were seen once. The top ten constitute 2% to 3% of the sample.

The sample's time point label is to be understood as: cycle 4 day 1 (C4D1), after less than 7 weeks of nivolumab. All trial patients had relapsed after autologous stem cell transplantation, with cohorts A, B and C differing in prior brentuximab vedotin exposure. Using a Miltenyi CD4+ T cell isolation kit, CD4+ T cells were purified from thawed PBMCs through magnetic negative selection. The trial cohort was composed of approximately 60 patients with relapsed/refractory classical Hodgkin lymphoma, for whom complete response, partial response or progressive disease was recorded as best overall response. In the multi-cohort phase II CheckMate 205 trial, trial patients received single-agent nivolumab. An independent review committee assessed best overall response by applying the 2007 International Working Group response criteria. Trial PBMCs were obtained immediately prior to nivolumab initiation (C1D1) and on therapy at cycle 2 day 1 and cycle 4 day 1. Peripheral blood was collected in 8 mL Vacutainer Cell Preparation Tubes, from which PBMCs were isolated by centrifugation and then cryopreserved. Purified CD4+ and CD8+ fractions were prepared only for cases in which an additional PBMC sample was available. Magnetically labelled cells were removed on LS columns in a quadroMACS separator, and the flow-through was collected as the purified fraction.

This specimen belongs to a study of PD-1 blockade in classical Hodgkin lymphoma (dated by TCRdb to the early 2020s). Turning to the overall study: Nivolumab dosing was 3 mg/kg intravenously every 2 weeks, continuing until either disease progression or unacceptable toxicity. The study used CyTOF and TCR beta sequencing to define a peripheral blood immune signature of response to PD-1 blockade in classical Hodgkin lymphoma.

Here is what the overall study found, with its caveats: Lower diversity was observed in patients in whom nivolumab was started less than 1 year after ASCT, and these patients were excluded from later analyses so that confounding by immune reconstitution would be avoided. Trial patients with a complete response had baseline diversity similar to that of newly diagnosed patients, while partial responders and progressors had significantly lower diversity. A significant rise by C4D1 was seen in CD4+ but not CD8+ TCR diversity (p=0.0027 vs p=0.16), with the rise being most apparent in complete responders (p=0.02). Baseline TCR diversity was reported to be lower in newly diagnosed patients than in healthy donors and to be lower still in relapsed/refractory patients. The study covered only a single clinical trial cohort, and the causes of the repertoire differences, possibly disease activity or prior therapy, were still not defined.

The CDR3 holds 12 amino acids from the cysteine to the phenylalanine. Of all the DNA, just the CDR3 is kept, 36 bases in frame from base 1. A distance of 9 bases separates the germline ends of V and J, which lose 5 bases and 4 bases respectively. As encoded in the germline V gene, CDR1 is SGHRS while CDR2 is YFSETQ. The receptor comes from a human donor with classical Hodgkin lymphoma. Sequenced material: CD4+ T cells from blood, taken before the fourth cycle of nivolumab. The rearranged chain carries TRBV5-1 and TRBJ1-2; a tentative D match to TRBD1 spans 5 bases. The sequenced DNA is TGCGCCAGCAGTCCCGACAGCTATGGCTACACCTTC. This translates into CASSPDSYGYTF.